The sequence of this TCR beta chain was determined in a study of T cells in pancreatic ductal adenocarcinoma. Regarding the study as a whole: Blood had more productive templates and 8 to 9.5-fold more unique clonotypes than tumor. Blood clonality (roughly 0.073) did not differ significantly from tumor (about 0.12).

Details on this clone: Antigen: not known.

Selected pancreatic ductal adenocarcinoma patients had undergone surgery without neoadjuvant therapy. Clones were read by immunoSEQ multiplex PCR, and TCRdb kept only the in-frame ones, dropping some. The repertoire holds 500 to 650 clones, with about 90% as singletons. The trim removed 6 bases at V and 8 bases at J, leaving 8 bases unmatched. The CDR3 covers 15 residues. In germline, CDR1 is MNHNS, CDR2 SASEGT. V and J are TRBV6-1 and TRBJ2-1; the match to TRBD2 covers 12 bases. What was sequenced was pancreatic tumor tissue. The source of this sequence is a human donor with pancreatic ductal adenocarcinoma. The donor label of this sample is uncertain. The DNA for the CDR3 is TGTGCCAGCAGCGGACTAGCGGGGACAGGGGATGAGCAGTTCTTC. It specifies CASSGLAGTGDEQFF.